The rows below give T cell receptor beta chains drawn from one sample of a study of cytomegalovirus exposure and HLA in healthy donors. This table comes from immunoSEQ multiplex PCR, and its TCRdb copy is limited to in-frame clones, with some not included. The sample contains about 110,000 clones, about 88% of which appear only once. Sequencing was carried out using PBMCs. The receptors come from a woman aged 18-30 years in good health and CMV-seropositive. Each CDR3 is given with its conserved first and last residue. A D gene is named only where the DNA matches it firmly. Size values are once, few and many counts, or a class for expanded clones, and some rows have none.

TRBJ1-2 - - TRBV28 CASSFGQKAPYF TGTGCCAGCAGTTTCGGACAGAAAGCTCCCTACTTC
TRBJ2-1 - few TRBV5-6 CASSFRAGADEQFF TGTGCCAGCAGCTTCCGTGCCGGAGCGGATGAGCAGTTCTTC
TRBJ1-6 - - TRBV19 CASSRGSTYNSPLHF TGTGCCAGTAGCAGGGGATCTACCTATAATTCACCCCTCCACTTT
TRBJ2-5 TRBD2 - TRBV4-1 CASSQGRAGAGETQYF TGCGCCAGCAGCCAAGGTCGAGCGGGGGCTGGGGAGACCCAGTACTTC
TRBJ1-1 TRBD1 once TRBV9 CASSANNRGPEAFF TGTGCCAGCAGCGCAAACAACAGGGGCCCTGAAGCTTTCTTT
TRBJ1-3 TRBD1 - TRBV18 CASSLYAGGASGNTIYF TGTGCCAGCTCACTTTATGCAGGGGGCGCATCTGGAAACACCATATATTTT
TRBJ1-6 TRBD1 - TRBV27 CASSARGAFYNSPLHF TGTGCCAGCAGTGCCAGGGGGGCGTTTTATAATTCACCCCTCCACTTT
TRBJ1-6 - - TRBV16 CASSQQTSWNSPLHF TGTGCCAGCAGCCAGCAGACAAGCTGGAATTCACCCCTCCACTTT
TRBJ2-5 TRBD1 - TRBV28 CASSPRTGRETQYF TGTGCCAGCAGTCCCCGGACAGGGCGAGAGACCCAGTACTTC
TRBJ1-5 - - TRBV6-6 CASSYAGTYQPQHF TGTGCCAGCAGCTACGCGGGCACCTATCAGCCCCAGCATTTT
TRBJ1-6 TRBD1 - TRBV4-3 CASSQGPGTGVNSPLHF TGCGCCAGCAGCCAAGGACCGGGGACAGGGGTCAATTCACCCCTCCACTTT
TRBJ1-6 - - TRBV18 CASSLNLDSPLHF TGTGCCAGCTCACTCAACTTGGATTCACCCCTCCACTTT